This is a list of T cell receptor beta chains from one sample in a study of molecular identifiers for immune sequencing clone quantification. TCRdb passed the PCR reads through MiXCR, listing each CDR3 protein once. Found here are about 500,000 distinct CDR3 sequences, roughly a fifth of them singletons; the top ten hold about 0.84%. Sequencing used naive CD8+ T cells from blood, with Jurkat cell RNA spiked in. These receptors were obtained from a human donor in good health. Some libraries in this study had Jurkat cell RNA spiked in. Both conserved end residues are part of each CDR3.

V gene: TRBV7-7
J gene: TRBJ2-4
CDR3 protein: CASSPRWAANTLDKNIQYF

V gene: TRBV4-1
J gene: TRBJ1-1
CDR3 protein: CASSQAVSGTEAFF

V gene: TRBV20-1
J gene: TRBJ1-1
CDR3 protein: CSASLTHGGTEAFF

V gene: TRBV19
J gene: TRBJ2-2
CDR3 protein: CASGGLSSAGELFF

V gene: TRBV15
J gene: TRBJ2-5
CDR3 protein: CATSRDPPPGLVEETQYF

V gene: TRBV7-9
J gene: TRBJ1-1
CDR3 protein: CASSPNSDRGLEAFF

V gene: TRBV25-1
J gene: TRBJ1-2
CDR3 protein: CASTGSNYGYTF

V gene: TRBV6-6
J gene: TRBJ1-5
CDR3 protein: CASSAGFQPQHF

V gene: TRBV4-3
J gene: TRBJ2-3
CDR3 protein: CASSPHSSGKNTDTQYF

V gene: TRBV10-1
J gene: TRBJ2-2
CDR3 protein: CASSESRTGELFF